A selection of T cell receptor beta chains follows, all from one sample in a study of blood T cell repertoires in COVID-19. Repertoires were generated with immunoSEQ multiplex PCR, while TCRdb's copy carries only in-frame clones and drops some. The data contain 310,000 or so clones, about 83% of them singletons. The sequenced sample was peripheral blood. The receptors come from a woman aged 45-59 years with acute or convalescent COVID-19. Both conserved end residues are part of each CDR3. Fields, in order: J gene, clone size, D gene, V gene, CDR3 protein, CDR3 DNA. D genes are given only for firm matches. Clone sizes are given selectively: once, few, many, or a class where the clone is expanded.

TRBJ2-1,-,TRBD1,TRBV19,CASSIDRGYDEQFF,TGTGCCAGTAGTATAGACAGGGGGTACGATGAGCAGTTCTTC
TRBJ2-1,few,-,TRBV7-2,CASSFSGYGDEQFF,TGTGCCAGCAGCTTTAGCGGATATGGGGATGAGCAGTTCTTC
TRBJ2-1,few,TRBD2,TRBV2,CASSPGTGGTSGDNEQFF,TGTGCCAGCAGTCCCGGGACAGGGGGGACTAGCGGGGACAATGAGCAGTTCTTC
TRBJ1-1,-,-,TRBV6-5,CASSLTLNTEAFF,TGTGCCAGCAGCCTGACTCTGAACACTGAAGCTTTCTTT
TRBJ2-7,-,TRBD1,TRBV14,CASSPNPGQGSYEQYF,TGTGCCAGCAGCCCCAACCCGGGACAGGGGTCCTACGAGCAGTACTTC
TRBJ2-2,few,TRBD2,TRBV5-6,CASSVSGRASNTGELFF,TGTGCCAGCAGCGTTAGCGGGAGGGCCTCGAACACCGGGGAGCTGTTTTTT
TRBJ1-2,-,TRBD1,TRBV14,CASSPWTGPNYGYTF,TGTGCCAGCAGCCCTTGGACAGGTCCTAACTATGGCTACACCTTC
TRBJ1-4,-,-,TRBV11-2,CASSFEQDEKLFF,TGTGCCAGCAGCTTCGAACAGGATGAAAAACTGTTTTTT
TRBJ2-7,-,-,TRBV29-1,CSGRRGNEQYF,TGCAGCGGACGAAGGGGGAACGAGCAGTACTTC
TRBJ1-2,-,-,TRBV7-2,CASSLVVREYGYTF,TGTGCCAGCAGCTTAGTGGTCAGGGAATATGGCTACACCTTC